These 10 T cell receptor beta chains share one sample of origin, sequenced in a study of Graves' ophthalmopathy and Graves' hyperthyroidism (dated 2018 in TCRdb). TCRdb records Illumina HiSeq 2000 as the sequencer. For repertoire sequencing, the TCR beta CDR3 regions were amplified from RNA transcripts. A first-round RT-PCR used HTBI primers with the Qiagen OneStep RT-PCR kit, followed by a second-round multiplex PCR, size selection and purification. TCRdb reprocessing: public reads trimmed at Q25 with fastp, clones called with MiXCR, in-frame beta chains kept. Rows matching on CDR3 protein sequence are summarized as one entry with the most common DNA and genes. Within this sample are 680,000 or so distinct CDR3 sequences, with approximately 22% of them counted one time only. The ten most abundant clones make up 7.1% of the sample. Sequenced sample: peripheral blood. The receptors shown here come from a woman younger than 35 with stable Graves' hyperthyroidism. Some clones in this sample may be carry-over from other donors' samples. Donor details come from another sample of the same person, matched by shared clones.

In this sample, this clonotype turned up many times. The CDR3 sequence is CASIRRGEHSNQPQHF. The CDR3, as DNA: TGCGCCAGCATCCGACGCGGGGAGCATAGCAATCAGCCCCAGCATTTT. The gene calls are TRBV5-1 and TRBJ1-5; D gene ambiguous. V was cut by 6 bases and J by 0 bases, with 16 bases left in between. The CDR3 is made up of 16 amino acids. Germline CDR1 reads SGHRS; CDR2 reads YFSETQ. The variable domain in full, completed from reference TRBV5-1 and TRBJ1-5, reads KAGVTQTPRYLIKTRGQQVTLSCSPISGHRSVSWYQQTPGQGLQFLFEYFSETQRNKGNFPGRFSGRQFSNSRSEMNVSTLELGDSALYLCASIRRGEHSNQPQHFGDGTRLSIL.

This clonotype was counted at least ten times. The chain couples TRBV20-1 to TRBJ2-7; D is perhaps TRBD1 or TRBD2 (6 bases each). From germline, CDR1 is DFQATT and CDR2 SNEGSKA (reference sequence). V was cut by 2 bases and J by 5 bases, with 16 bases left in between. The CDR3 runs 14 residues. This CDR3 is CSARSGGPENEQYF. The CDR3 nucleotides read TGCAGTGCTAGATCCGGGGGCCCGGAGAACGAGCAGTACTTC.

This clonotype was recorded many times. The chain has TRBV5-1 and TRBJ1-1; D might be TRBD1 (6 bases). Germline V gene sequence: CDR1 SGHRS, CDR2 YFSETQ. The CDR3 extends over 15 amino acids. The ends were cut back, 3 bases at V and 1 base at J, with 13 bases in the middle. As DNA, the CDR3 is TGCGCCAGCAGCTATCAGGGGTCCTCGAACACTGAAGCTTTCTTT. Encoded protein: CASSYQGSSNTEAFF.

In its sample, this clonotype was seen many times. V gene TRBV30 combines with J gene TRBJ1-5; D not resolved. V dropped 3 bases and J dropped 0 bases, with 6 bases sitting between them. CDR1 and CDR2 (germline): GTSNPN, SVGIG (reference sequence). The CDR3 spans 13 residues. Here the CDR3 DNA reads TGTGCCTGGAGGGGTAATAGCAATCAGCCCCAGCATTTT. It yields the protein CAWRGNSNQPQHF.

This chain links TRBV6-2 or TRBV6-3 with TRBJ2-7; 10 bases are a match to TRBD1. Germline CDR1 and CDR2: MNHEY and SVGEGT. The length of the CDR3 is 14 residues. V dropped 6 bases and J dropped 5; count of bases not matched to a gene: 7. CDR3 amino acids: CASRWTGGKNEQYF. The CDR3 bases are TGTGCCAGCAGGTGGACAGGGGGAAAGAACGAGCAGTACTTC.

This clonotype was counted between two and nine times. This chain uses TRBV12-3 or TRBV12-4 with TRBJ1-1; D remains ambiguous. The V end lost 10 bases, the J end lost 2 bases, and 14 bases lay between the germline ends. This CDR3 spans 13 amino acids. The CDR3 is CAIKKGVNTEAFF. CDR3 DNA sequence: TGTGCCATCAAAAAGGGAGTAAACACTGAAGCTTTCTTT.

This clonotype occurred many times. The chain couples TRBV12-3 or TRBV12-4 to TRBJ1-2, with 9 bases aligning to TRBD1. With 10 bases clipped from V and 7 bases from J, the junction kept 13 bases outside the gene matches. This CDR3 comprises 14 residues. CDR3 protein: CANHPPGQGGGYTF. The CDR3 DNA reads TGTGCCAACCACCCTCCGGGACAGGGTGGTGGCTACACCTTC.

This clonotype came up many times. The V and J genes are TRBV28 and TRBJ1-1; no reliable D call. Trimming shortened V by 3 bases and J by 5 bases, and 13 bases separated the two germline ends. Germline CDR1 reads MDHEN; CDR2 reads SYDVKM. The length of the CDR3 is 14 residues. The CDR3 is CASSFSLAPTEAFF. CDR3 in DNA: TGTGCCAGCAGTTTTTCTTTGGCTCCAACTGAAGCTTTCTTT.

This clonotype was recorded at least ten times. The genes are TRBV28 and TRBJ1-6; D gene ambiguous. Germline CDR1 is MDHEN and CDR2 is SYDVKM. V lost 9 bases, J lost 7 bases, and 10 bases lay in between. The CDR3 is 12 residues long. In DNA form, the CDR3 reads TGTGCCAGTAGGACGGAAAATTCACCCCTCCACTTT. Translating gives CASRTENSPLHF.

This clonotype was detected ten times or more. This rearrangement joins TRBV19 to TRBJ1-1; the D gene is possibly TRBD1 (5 bases). CDR3 size: 15 residues. V shed 3 bases and J shed 5 bases, with 16 bases lying between them. Per germline, CDR1 LNHDA and CDR2 SQIVND (reference sequence). CDR3 amino acids: CASSISGNGGTEAFF. CDR3 nucleotide sequence: TGTGCCAGTAGTATTTCAGGAAACGGGGGGACTGAAGCTTTCTTT. Full variable domain (outside the CDR3, taken from reference TRBV19 and TRBJ1-1): DGGITQSPKYLFRKEGQNVTLSCEQNLNHDAMYWYRQDPGQGLRLIYYSQIVNDFQKGDIAEGYSVSREKKESFPLTVTSAQKNPTAFYLCASSISGNGGTEAFFGQGTRLTVV.